This TCR beta chain was identified during a study of cytomegalovirus exposure and HLA in healthy donors. Study summary: In terms of ancestry, the Caucasian-associated cluster contained roughly 80% of the roughly 400 genotyped donors.

The V segment lost 1 base and the J segment 3 bases; nucleotides outside the gene matches: 7. The CDR3 is 16 amino acids. Germline values: CDR1 SGHVS, CDR2 FNYEAQ. Amplification used 60 Vbeta primers and 13 Jbeta primers. Generated by immunoSEQ multiplex PCR, the TCRdb table keeps only in-frame clones and is missing some. The sample records 200,000 to 250,000 clones, 70% to 80% being singletons. Material for sequencing was PBMCs. The V and J genes are TRBV7-6 and TRBJ2-3; TRBD2 aligns across 7 bases. The receptor was isolated from a male donor in good health and CMV-seronegative. The CDR3 region has the DNA TGTGCCAGCAGCTTAGGTGCGGGAGTCGGGACAGATACGCAGTATTTT. This encodes CASSLGAGVGTDTQYF.